This entry describes one T cell receptor beta chain. The data are from a study of T cells expressing NK-cell markers. Germline V gene data show CDR1 as SGHNT and CDR2 as YYREEE (reference sequence). The CDR3 totals 15 residues. TCRdb re-called the 5' RACE reads; every CDR3 protein appears as one record, without DNA. The sample table sets out some 440,000 distinct CDR3 sequences. The V gene is TRBV5-4, the J gene TRBJ2-3; TCRdb's D call, TRBD1, is unchecked because there is no DNA. Sequenced material: blood T cells: a sorted CD56 or NKG2C T cell subset, CD4+ or CD8+ T cells, or bulk PBMC T cells (not recorded which). The clonotype was recovered from a woman in her 50s in good health. The CDR3 region is CASSLALDRVDTQYF.